This T cell receptor beta chain was sequenced for a study of OX40 agonist ivuxolimab in advanced cancers. TCRdb keeps only in-frame clones here, not all; method: immunoSEQ multiplex PCR. The sample has about 77,000 clones, nearly 90% seen once; the top ten hold less than 3%. The origin of this receptor is an adult with an advanced solid tumor such as melanoma, head and neck, liver or kidney cancer. Sequenced here: CD4+ or CD8+ T cells sorted from blood, sampled in a trial of the OX40 agonist ivuxolimab.

CDR3: CASSQTSGERGEQFF. The CDR3 bases are TGTGCCAGCAGCCAGACTAGCGGGGAACGGGGGGAGCAGTTCTTC. The chain joins TRBV5-4 to TRBJ2-1; 11 bases align to TRBD2. The germline V gene has CDR1 SGHNT and CDR2 YYREEE (reference sequence). The CDR3 spans 15 residues. V was pared by 4 bases and J by 10 bases, with 10 bases of the junction left unmatched.